Listed here are 13 T cell receptor beta chains from one sample, sequenced in a study of cytomegalovirus exposure and HLA in healthy donors. PCR primers comprised 60 Vbeta and 13 Jbeta primers. The table came from immunoSEQ multiplex PCR; TCRdb's copy has only in-frame clones and leaves some out. The sample holds fewer than 200,000 clones, around 80% seen once. The sequenced sample was PBMCs. The source of these receptors is a woman under 30 in good health and CMV-seronegative.

This rearrangement joins TRBV5-6 to TRBJ2-7; TRBD2 matches 8 bases. J was trimmed by 5 bases and V by 0 bases; bases with no gene match: 7. The CDR3 has 15 amino acids. Germline V gene sequence: CDR1 SGHDT, CDR2 YYEEEE. The CDR3 nucleotides are TGTGCCAGCAGCTTGGAGCTAGCGGGTAGTGACGAGCAGTACTTC. Its translation: CASSLELAGSDEQYF.

This clone is a singleton in its sample. The V call is TRBV27, the J call TRBJ2-1; 9 nucleotides agree with TRBD2. The CDR3 has 16 residues. With V trimmed by 1 base and J by 7 bases, 8 bases remained unmatched. CDR1 is MNHEY, CDR2 SMNVEV, per germline (reference sequence). As DNA, the CDR3 is TGTGCCAGCAGTTTATTTCTAGCGGGAACACTAAATGAGCAGTTCTTC. Translation: CASSLFLAGTLNEQFF.

In this sample, this clone turned up a few times. CDR3 region: CASSSTTSYEQYF. In DNA, the CDR3 is TGTGCCAGCAGTTCAACTACCTCCTACGAGCAGTACTTC. The rearrangement uses TRBV28 and TRBJ2-5; D ambiguous. The DNA end is a closer match to TRBJ2-7, so the J assignment may be wrong. This CDR3 has 13 residues. Germline CDR1 and CDR2: MDHEN and SYDVKM.

This clone was seen a single time. The V call is TRBV5-6, the J call TRBJ2-1; 9 bases are shared with TRBD2. The CDR3 extends over 17 amino acids. After removal of 0 bases from V and 2 bases from J, the junction contained 6 bases not matched to a gene. The germline gives CDR1 SGHDT, CDR2 YYEEEE. Here the CDR3 reads CASSLGGPSGTYNEQFF. Here the CDR3 DNA reads TGTGCCAGCAGCTTGGGGGGTCCTAGCGGGACCTACAATGAGCAGTTCTTC.

CDR3 residues: CASSPQTFTDTQYF. The CDR3 DNA reads TGTGCCAGCAGTCCTCAGACATTCACAGATACGCAGTATTTT. The chain links TRBV6-4 to TRBJ2-3, with D uncertain. CDR3 length: 14 amino acids. V lost 5 bases to trimming and J lost 2 bases, with 11 bases between them. Germline CDR1 reads MRHNA; CDR2 reads SNTAGT.

The chain joins TRBV6-5 to TRBJ2-6, with D tentatively TRBD1 (5 bases). V lost 0 bases to trimming and J lost 3 bases, with 6 bases between them. Germline-derived CDR1 and CDR2 are MNHEY and SVGAGI. CDR3 length: 15 residues. The CDR3 here is CASSYSQGGANVLTF. The CDR3 nucleotides are TGTGCCAGCAGTTACTCGCAGGGTGGGGCCAACGTCCTGACTTTC.

V usage is TRBV7-2 and J usage is TRBJ2-7, with a possible D match to TRBD1 (5 bases). This CDR3 region has 15 residues. Germline V gene sequence: CDR1 SGHTA, CDR2 FQGNSA. The V end was cut by 1 base, the J end by 2 bases, with 12 bases between. This CDR3 is CASSLVSDSTYEQYF. CDR3 sequence (DNA): TGTGCCAGCAGCTTAGTTAGTGACAGTACCTACGAGCAGTACTTC.

The rearrangement links TRBV4-1 to TRBJ2-7; 9 bases are shared with TRBD2. Germline values: CDR1 MGHRA, CDR2 YSYEKL. J lost 4 bases, V lost 1 base, and 8 bases had no gene match. The CDR3 spans 16 residues. CDR3 sequence reads: CASSQASGRKAYEQYF. DNA for the CDR3: TGCGCCAGCAGCCAAGCAAGCGGGAGGAAGGCGTACGAGCAGTACTTC.

The rearrangement joins TRBV5-4 to TRBJ2-7; possible D gene TRBD2, 6 bases. Germline V CDR1 and CDR2: SGHNT, YYREEE (reference sequence). Deletions cut 5 bases from V and 0 bases from J, with 9 bases between. The CDR3 consists of 13 residues. CDR3: CASRSEGSYEQYF. The CDR3 DNA reads TGTGCCAGCAGGTCGGAGGGCTCCTACGAGCAGTACTTC.

The table lists this clone with a count of one. J is TRBJ2-7 and V is TRBV6-5; weak D call: TRBD2 (5 bases). CDR1 and CDR2 from the germline V gene are MNHEY and SVGAGI. This CDR3 has 13 amino acids. The V end was cut by 5 bases, the J end by 5 bases, with 13 bases between. CDR3 sequence: CASSGGRVHEQYF. The CDR3 bases are TGTGCCAGCAGTGGAGGCCGGGTCCACGAGCAGTACTTC.

The V call is TRBV11-2, the J call TRBJ1-2; D is ambiguous. Germline CDR1 reads SGHAT; CDR2 reads FQNNGV. The V end lost 5 bases, the J end lost 8 bases, and 12 bases lay between the germline ends. This CDR3 is 12 amino acids long. DNA for the CDR3: TGTGCCAGCAGCATATCGGGTGGGGGCTACACCTTC. Residues: CASSISGGGYTF.

This clone was recorded a few times. The chain uses TRBV10-1 and TRBJ1-5; possible D gene TRBD1, 5 bases. In germline, CDR1 is WNHNN, CDR2 SYGVQD (reference sequence). This CDR3 contains 17 residues. Between the trimmed V and J ends, which lost 7 bases and 1 base, there was a span of 20 bases. CDR3 region: CASTNHKRGKSNQPQHF. CDR3 bases: TGCGCCAGCACTAACCATAAGCGGGGGAAAAGCAATCAGCCCCAGCATTTT.

The chain has TRBV6-5 and TRBJ1-1; a weak D match, TRBD1 (6 bases). From germline, CDR1 is MNHEY and CDR2 SVGAGI. The CDR3 runs to 14 residues. V shed 6 bases and J shed 1 base, with 12 bases lying between them. The CDR3 sequence is CASSHGQWNTEAFF. Written as DNA, the CDR3 is TGTGCCAGCAGCCACGGACAGTGGAACACTGAAGCTTTCTTT.